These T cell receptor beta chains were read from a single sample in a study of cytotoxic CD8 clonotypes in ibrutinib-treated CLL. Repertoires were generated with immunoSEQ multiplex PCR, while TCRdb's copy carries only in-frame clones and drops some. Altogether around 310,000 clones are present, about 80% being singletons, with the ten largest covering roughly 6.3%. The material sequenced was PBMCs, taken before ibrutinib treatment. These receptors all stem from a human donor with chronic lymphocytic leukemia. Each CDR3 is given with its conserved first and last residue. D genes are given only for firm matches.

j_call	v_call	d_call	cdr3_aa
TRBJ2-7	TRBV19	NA	CASTDNYEQYF
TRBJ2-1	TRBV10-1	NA	CASSEFERDNEQFF
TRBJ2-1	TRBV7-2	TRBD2	CASSRRLAGGSYNEQFF
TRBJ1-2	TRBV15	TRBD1	CATSRDGRDRGRDAF
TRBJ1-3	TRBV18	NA	CASSPEVLAGNTIYF
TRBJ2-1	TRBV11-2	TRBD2	CASSVVRGGSYNEQFF
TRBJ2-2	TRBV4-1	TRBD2	CASSESRTRNTGELFF
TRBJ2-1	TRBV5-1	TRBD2	CASSLDVGLAAYNEQFF
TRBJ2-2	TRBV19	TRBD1	CASSARRTGSGELFF
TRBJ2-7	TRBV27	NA	CASSPGRGGYEQYF
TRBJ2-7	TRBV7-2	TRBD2	CASSSWTSGTYEQYF
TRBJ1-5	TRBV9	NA	CASSRDLSNQPQHF
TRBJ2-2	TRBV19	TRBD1	CASSIDPGTGGPGELFF
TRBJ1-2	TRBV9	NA	CASSVGRGPYGYTF
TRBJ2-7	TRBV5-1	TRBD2	CASSSGLAGVGGHEQYF
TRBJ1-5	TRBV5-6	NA	CASSTLGESNQPQHF